One and the same sample provided the 15 T cell receptor beta chains below, sequenced in a study of T cell responses to AZD1222 COVID-19 vaccine. Clones were read by immunoSEQ multiplex PCR, and TCRdb kept only the in-frame ones, dropping some. This sample yields 150,000 to 180,000 clones, of which roughly nine tenths are seen a single time; 5.5% to 6% belongs to the top ten. Sequencing was performed on peripheral blood, taken on day 0 of MenACWY control vaccination. The receptors were sampled from an adult in good health.

This chain links TRBV28 with TRBJ1-5, with a tentative D call TRBD1 (5 bases). CDR3 length: 15 amino acids. Germline V gene data show CDR1 as MDHEN and CDR2 as SYDVKM. V was shortened by 4 bases and J by 2 bases, with 12 bases between the two germline ends. DNA for the CDR3: TGTGCCAGCAGTTCAGGGAGTGGGGGCAATCAGCCCCAGCATTTT. The encoded protein is CASSSGSGGNQPQHF.

This clone was seen only a few times. This sequence joins TRBV2 and TRBJ1-5; the D gene is possibly TRBD1 (6 bases). The CDR3 is 14 amino acids. Germline V gene data show CDR1 as SNHLY and CDR2 as FYNNEI. The ends were cut back, 2 bases at V and 3 bases at J, with 8 bases in the middle. CDR3 nucleotide sequence: TGTGCCAGCAGTGAAATGGGGGCCAATCAGCCCCAGCATTTT. It specifies CASSEMGANQPQHF.

This clone occurred a few times. The V and J genes are TRBV19 and TRBJ1-5; the D gene is possibly TRBD1 (6 bases). The V and J ends lost 3 bases and 3 bases respectively, with 21 bases between them. Germline V gene lookup returns CDR1 LNHDA and CDR2 SQIVND (reference sequence). This CDR3 has 18 amino acids. This CDR3 reads CASSIEGGRTIPNQPQHF. Here the CDR3 DNA reads TGTGCCAGTAGTATTGAGGGGGGACGTACCATCCCCAATCAGCCCCAGCATTTT.

The count of this clone is one. The chain recombines TRBV28 with TRBJ2-7; perhaps TRBD2 as D (5 bases). V lost 4 bases and J lost 5, with 9 bases in between. The germline V gene has CDR1 MDHEN and CDR2 SYDVKM. The CDR3 runs 12 residues. The CDR3, as DNA: TGTGCCAGCAGTTCCGGGATCCACGAGCAGTACGTC. This encodes CASSSGIHEQYV.

This clone was found once. The chain recombines TRBV19 with TRBJ2-7; D may be TRBD2 (6 bases). The CDR3 is made up of 14 amino acids. Trimming took off 6 bases at V and 3 bases at J, with 15 bases between the two ends. Germline-derived CDR1 and CDR2 are LNHDA and SQIVND (reference sequence). CDR3 DNA: TGTGCCAGTAGGCCCGGGGGAAGTTTCTACGAGCAGTACTTC. The encoded protein is CASRPGGSFYEQYF. The full variable domain, with the rest looked up from reference TRBV19 and TRBJ2-7, is DGGITQSPKYLFRKEGQNVTLSCEQNLNHDAMYWYRQDPGQGLRLIYYSQIVNDFQKGDIAEGYSVSREKKESFPLTVTSAQKNPTAFYLCASRPGGSFYEQYFGPGTRLTVT.

The CDR3 protein is CASSQDRPGQGTANYGYTF. In nucleotides, the CDR3 is TGTGCCAGCAGCCAAGATCGACCGGGACAGGGGACAGCTAACTATGGCTACACCTTC. The rearrangement uses TRBV14 and TRBJ1-2; the match to TRBD1 covers 10 bases. The CDR3 covers 19 residues. After removal of 0 bases from V and 0 bases from J, the junction contained 10 bases not matched to a gene. Germline CDR1 reads SGHDN; CDR2 reads FVKESK.

This clone was detected only a few times. The chain has TRBV2 and TRBJ2-5; 13 bases agree with TRBD2. Germline loops: CDR1 SNHLY, CDR2 FYNNEI. Germline trimming cut 4 bases from V and 1 base from J; bases unmatched to any gene: 0. CDR3 length equals 15 residues. The CDR3: CASSGTSGSQETQYF. For the CDR3, the DNA is TGTGCCAGCAGTGGGACTAGCGGGAGCCAAGAGACCCAGTACTTC.

This chain links TRBV10-2 with TRBJ2-7; possibly TRBD2 for D (6 bases). The CDR3 consists of 16 residues. Trimming removed 0 bases from V and 3 bases from J, with 15 bases in between. Germline lookup yields CDR1 WSHSY and CDR2 SAAADI. CDR3 sequence: CASSESLGGDIYEQYV. The CDR3 region has the DNA TGCGCCAGCAGTGAGTCCCTCGGCGGGGATATCTACGAGCAGTACGTC.

The gene calls are TRBV4-2 and TRBJ2-7; 9 nucleotides line up with TRBD2. Germline CDR1 reads LGHNA; CDR2 reads YNFKEQ. V dropped 0 bases and J dropped 0; count of bases not matched to a gene: 3. The CDR3 spans 16 residues. The CDR3 reads CASSQDETSGSYEQYF. CDR3 coding DNA: TGTGCCAGCAGCCAAGATGAGACTAGCGGCTCCTACGAGCAGTACTTC.

CDR3 sequence (DNA): TGCGCCAGCAGCGAGGACATTCGGAACACTGAAGCTTTCTTT. Its translation: CASSEDIRNTEAFF. The V gene is TRBV5-1, the J gene TRBJ1-1, with D possibly being TRBD1 (5 bases). The V end was cut by 4 bases, the J end by 1 base, with 11 bases between. This CDR3 is built from 14 residues. Germline V lookup: CDR1 SGHRS, CDR2 YFSETQ.

J is TRBJ2-7 and V is TRBV20-1; D may be TRBD2 (5 bases). With 4 bases removed from V and 5 bases from J, the gap between germline ends came to 9 bases. The CDR3 sequence is 11 residues long. Germline lookup yields CDR1 DFQATT and CDR2 SNEGSKA (reference sequence). CDR3 protein: CSATDFNEQYV. DNA for the CDR3: TGCAGTGCTACGGACTTCAACGAGCAGTACGTC.

CDR3 sequence (DNA): TGTGCCAGTAGTGAAGGGGGCAGCAATCAGCCCCAGCATTTT. Translation: CASSEGGSNQPQHF. The chain carries TRBV19 and TRBJ1-5; 7 positions match TRBD1. Losses at the gene ends were 5 bases for V and 1 base for J; bases not matched to a gene: 2. Germline V gene lookup returns CDR1 LNHDA and CDR2 SQIVND (reference sequence). The CDR3 has 14 residues.

The genes are TRBV10-1 and TRBJ1-2; D is undetermined. Per germline, CDR1 WNHNN and CDR2 SYGVQD (reference sequence). Trimming took off 3 bases at V and 1 base at J, with 0 bases between the two ends. This CDR3 is 11 amino acids long. CDR3 protein: CASSDNYGYTF. CDR3 DNA sequence: TGCGCCAGCAGTGATAACTATGGCTACACCTTC.

The rearrangement joins TRBV7-8 to TRBJ1-2; no firm D call. V was clipped by 3 bases and J by 4 bases, with 9 bases between them. Germline V lookup: CDR1 SGHVS, CDR2 FQNEAQ. The CDR3 consists of 13 residues. Written as DNA, the CDR3 is TGTGCCAGCAGCTTGGGTATGGCCTATGGCTACACCTTC. Its translation is CASSLGMAYGYTF. The variable domain in full, with the rest retrieved from reference TRBV7-8 and TRBJ1-2, is GAGVSQSPRYKVAKRGQDVALRCDPISGHVSLFWYQQALGQGPEFLTYFQNEAQLDKSGLPSDRFFAERPEGSVSTLKIQRTQQEDSAVYLCASSLGMAYGYTFGSGTRLTVV.

The chain carries TRBV30 and TRBJ1-6; D unresolved. The CDR3 runs 13 residues. Germline CDR1 is GTSNPN and CDR2 is SVGIG (reference sequence). V was clipped by 4 bases and J by 5 bases, with 9 bases between them. CDR3 nucleotide sequence: TGTGCCTGGACGCAGTTGAATAATTCACCCCTCCACTTT. Protein sequence: CAWTQLNNSPLHF.